Below are 6 T cell receptor beta chains sequenced from a single sample in a study of blood T cell repertoires in COVID-19. The assay was immunoSEQ multiplex PCR, and TCRdb's table has in-frame clones only and misses some. Of 45,000 to 70,000 clones listed, around 80% are singletons. Material for sequencing was peripheral blood. The receptors were sampled from an elderly woman with acute or convalescent COVID-19.

This clone was recorded once. The CDR3 bases are TGTGCCAGCAGCCCAACAGGGGGCTATGTATCCCTCCACTTT. It specifies CASSPTGGYVSLHF. V usage is TRBV27 and J usage is TRBJ1-6; 9 bases agree with TRBD1. The V and J ends lost 6 bases and 14 bases, in that order; junction bases with no gene match: 11. The length of the CDR3 is 14 residues. The V gene's germline CDR1 is MNHEY and CDR2 SMNVEV (reference sequence).

This clone has only a few counts. The rearrangement uses TRBV7-9 and TRBJ1-1; TRBD1 aligns across 9 bases. The CDR3 is 15 residues long. The V segment lost 5 bases and the J segment 1 base; nucleotides outside the gene matches: 5. CDR1 is SEHNR, CDR2 FQNEAQ, per germline (reference sequence). The DNA of the CDR3 is TGTGCCAGCAGCCCCACACAGGGGGCGAACACTGAAGCTTTCTTT. It translates to CASSPTQGANTEAFF.

The chain combines TRBV3-1 (or the pseudogene TRBV3-2) with TRBJ2-3, with 11 bases lining up with TRBD2. The CDR3 consists of 16 residues. CDR1 is LGHDT and CDR2 is YNNKEL in the germline V gene (reference sequence). Losses at the gene ends were 1 base for V and 9 bases for J; bases not matched to a gene: 9. CDR3: CASSQVGSGGARTQYF. The CDR3 DNA reads as TGTGCCAGCAGCCAAGTGGGTAGCGGGGGGGCGAGAACGCAGTATTTT.

The genes are TRBV5-1 and TRBJ1-1; 7 nucleotides agree with TRBD1. The trim removed 5 bases at V and 4 bases at J, leaving 8 bases unmatched. Germline-derived CDR1 and CDR2 are SGHRS and YFSETQ. The CDR3 spans 14 residues. The chain's CDR3 is CASSVTGTVTEAFF. CDR3 DNA: TGCGCCAGCAGTGTAACCGGGACAGTCACTGAAGCTTTCTTT.

This chain joins TRBV3-1 (or the pseudogene TRBV3-2) and TRBJ1-4, with a weak D call TRBD1 (5 bases). The CDR3 is 16 residues long. Germline CDR1 LGHDT, CDR2 YNNKEL (reference sequence). V was clipped by 4 bases and J by 0 bases, with 12 bases between them. In DNA form, the CDR3 reads TGTGCCAGCAGCCCTGGACATCCCCCAACTAATGAAAAACTGTTTTTT. It is translated as CASSPGHPPTNEKLFF.

There are a few counts of this clone. The chain uses TRBV19 and TRBJ1-2, with D possibly matching TRBD1 (6 bases). Between the trimmed V and J ends, which lost 5 bases and 5 bases, there was a span of 12 bases. Germline V lookup: CDR1 LNHDA, CDR2 SQIVND (reference sequence). This CDR3 has 13 residues. The CDR3: CASSSTGRYGYTF. DNA of the CDR3: TGTGCCAGTAGTTCGACAGGTCGGTATGGCTACACCTTC. The variable domain in full, with the rest retrieved from reference TRBV19 and TRBJ1-2, is DGGITQSPKYLFRKEGQNVTLSCEQNLNHDAMYWYRQDPGQGLRLIYYSQIVNDFQKGDIAEGYSVSREKKESFPLTVTSAQKNPTAFYLCASSSTGRYGYTFGSGTRLTVV.